This is a list of T cell receptor beta chains from one sample in a study of blood T cell repertoires in COVID-19. Libraries were prepared by immunoSEQ multiplex PCR; TCRdb keeps only in-frame clonotypes and omits some of them. The sample shows about 240,000 clones, around 85% of them seen only once. Specimen: peripheral blood. The source is a man between 60 and 75 years old with acute or convalescent COVID-19. CDR3s include the opening cysteine and the closing phenylalanine or tryptophan. A D gene is named only where the DNA matches it firmly. A row's size may be missing; if present it is once, few, many or a size class.

TRBJ2-1	.	TRBD2	TRBV9	TGTGCCAGCAGCGCCGGACTAGCGGGAGCCACCTCTACCATCTCCTACAATGAGCAGTTCTTC	CASSAGLAGATSTISYNEQFF
TRBJ2-7	.	TRBD2	TRBV7-2	TGTGCCAGCAGCTTCTTAGCGGGAGACGTCGACGAGCAGTACTTC	CASSFLAGDVDEQYF
TRBJ1-6	few	.	TRBV3-1/TRBV3-2	TGTGCCAGCAGCCAAGTAGAAATCCGGGCAGGGAAATTTTTACGTTCACCCCTCCACTTT	CASSQVEIRAGKFLRSPLHF
TRBJ2-7	.	TRBD2	TRBV28	TGTGCCAGCACCTCTAGCGGGAGGGTATTCTACGAGCAGTACTTC	CASTSSGRVFYEQYF
TRBJ2-1	.	TRBD2	TRBV5-1	TGCGCCAGCAGCTTTACTAGCGGGAGCAAGCCCTACAATGAGCAGTTCTTC	CASSFTSGSKPYNEQFF
TRBJ2-3	once	.	TRBV29-1	TGCAGCGTAGCCACGGCAGGGGCAGATACGCAGTATTTT	CSVATAGADTQYF
TRBJ1-4	.	.	TRBV5-4	TGTGCCAGCAGCATACAGGTGCCTACAACTAATGAAAAACTGTTTTTT	CASSIQVPTTNEKLFF
TRBJ1-1	.	.	TRBV30	TGTGCCTGGGCACAGGGTGGAACGAACACTGAAGCTTTCTTT	CAWAQGGTNTEAFF
TRBJ2-7	.	TRBD2	TRBV4-3	TGCGCCAGCAGCCAAAGCGGGGCGCGGAAAGACGAGCAGTACTTC	CASSQSGARKDEQYF
TRBJ1-6	.	.	TRBV3-1/TRBV3-2	TGTGCCAGCAGCCAAGACTGGTCAGGGCAGAGGTCACCCCTCCACTTT	CASSQDWSGQRSPLHF
TRBJ1-5	.	TRBD1	TRBV7-9	TGTGCCAGCAGCCTACAGGGGGCGCGGGGACAGCCCCAGCATTTT	CASSLQGARGQPQHF
TRBJ2-1	.	TRBD2	TRBV10-3	TGTGCCATCAGTGAGTCTACTAGCGGCTACAATGAGCAGTTCTTC	CAISESTSGYNEQFF
TRBJ2-3	.	TRBD2	TRBV19	TGTGCCAGTATGGGGACTAGCGGGAGCGGAACAGATACGCAGTATTTT	CASMGTSGSGTDTQYF
TRBJ2-7	.	.	TRBV7-2	TGTGCCAGCAACGGTGACTGGGGGGTCACTAACGAGCAGTACTTC	CASNGDWGVTNEQYF
TRBJ1-2	.	.	TRBV5-1	TGCGCCAGCAGCTTGACGGGGGATAACTATGGCTACACCTTC	CASSLTGDNYGYTF
TRBJ1-6	.	.	TRBV27	TGTGCCAGCAGTTTCGGGGGGTTAGGGGATTCACCCCTCCACTTT	CASSFGGLGDSPLHF
TRBJ1-1	.	.	TRBV4-3	TGCGCCAGCAGCCAAGCTCCAGGGGATGTCACTGAAGCTTTCTTT	CASSQAPGDVTEAFF
TRBJ2-1	.	.	TRBV29-1	TGCAGCGTTGACGGGGGGCTAAGTGAGCAGTTCTTC	CSVDGGLSEQFF
TRBJ2-7	.	TRBD1	TRBV5-1	TGCGCCAGCAGCAGGGACAGAGACTACGAGCAGTACTTC	CASSRDRDYEQYF
TRBJ2-7	.	.	TRBV27	TGTGCCAGCAGTAGCGGGCCCTCCTACGAGCAGTACTTC	CASSSGPSYEQYF
TRBJ1-2	.	.	TRBV28	TGTGCCAGCACTATTGGACTTAACTATGGCTACACCTTC	CASTIGLNYGYTF
TRBJ1-1	.	.	TRBV28	TGTGCCAGCAGTTCCCCATCCACAGGGTTCTCTATGTCTTTCTTT	CASSSPSTGFSMSFF
TRBJ2-3	.	.	TRBV5-4	TGTGCCAGCAGCTTGGCGGGAAGGGATACGCAGTATTTT	CASSLAGRDTQYF
TRBJ1-2	once	.	TRBV28	TGTGCCACTGTGGCGGGGGCCGATCTAAGGGGCTACACCTTC	CATVAGADLRGYTF
TRBJ2-5	.	.	TRBV19	TGTGCCAGTAGTATGAGTAAAGAGACCCAGTACTTC	CASSMSKETQYF
TRBJ1-2	.	TRBD1	TRBV19	TGTGCCATTTCAGACAGGGCGGTTAACTATGGCTACACCTTC	CAISDRAVNYGYTF
TRBJ2-7	.	.	TRBV7-6	TGTGCCAGCAGCTTAGCGGGCTCCTCTGAGCAGTACTTC	CASSLAGSSEQYF
TRBJ2-1	.	TRBD2	TRBV30	TGTGCCTGGGAGACTAGCGGGAGGGCGGAGTTCTTC	CAWETSGRAEFF
TRBJ2-4	.	TRBD2	TRBV4-1	TGCGCCAGCAGCCAAGTGAGGCTAGCGGGAGGGACGTCCAAAAACATTCAGTACTTC	CASSQVRLAGGTSKNIQYF
TRBJ2-1	.	.	TRBV30	TGTGCCTGGAGTGTCGGGGATGAGCAGTTCTTC	CAWSVGDEQFF
TRBJ1-1	.	.	TRBV6-5	TGTGCCAGCAGTTACGAGGGAGACACTGAAGCTTTCTTT	CASSYEGDTEAFF
TRBJ2-1	.	TRBD2	TRBV7-9	TGTGCCAGCAGCCCTCCTTGGCGGGAGCACAATGAGCAGTTCTTC	CASSPPWREHNEQFF
TRBJ1-4	.	.	TRBV4-3	TGCGCCAGCAGCCCGCAGAGCGGGGGGAAGGGAAAACTGTTTTTT	CASSPQSGGKGKLFF
TRBJ1-2	.	.	TRBV28	TGTGCCAGCAGCGCCCCAGGAACCTATGGCTACACCTTC	CASSAPGTYGYTF
TRBJ2-2	.	TRBD2	TRBV6-5	TGTGCCAGCAGTTACTACAGCGGGAGGGTCGGGGAGCTGTTTTTT	CASSYYSGRVGELFF
TRBJ1-1	.	TRBD1	TRBV11-2	TGTGCCAGCACCCGTTCCAGGGGGGTTGAAACGGATGGAGCTTTCTTT	CASTRSRGVETDGAFF